Many counts were recorded for the clone carrying this T cell receptor beta chain. This record comes from a study of Graves' ophthalmopathy and Graves' hyperthyroidism. Amplification of TCR beta CDR3 regions used RNA transcripts. The authors performed first-round RT-PCR with HTBI primers and then a second-round multiplex PCR. One entry per CDR3 protein results from TCRdb running MiXCR on the multiplex PCR reads. This repertoire shows a few hundred thousand distinct CDR3 sequences, approximately 18% found once; its top ten account for 2.4%. Trimming removed 2 bases from V and 1 base from J, with 14 bases in between. CDR3 length: 16 residues. Germline V gene sequence: CDR1 SGHAT, CDR2 FQDESV (reference sequence). Enrolled hyperthyroidism patients had a new diagnosis, a duration under 2 months, and an age of 18 to 65.

The sequenced material came from peripheral blood. The chain employs TRBV11-1 and TRBJ1-1; D ambiguous. This clonotype was sampled from an adult woman with stable Graves' hyperthyroidism. The chain's CDR3 is CASSLQPRAGNTEAFF. CDR3 DNA: TGTGCCAGCAGCTTACAACCTCGTGCCGGGAACACTGAAGCTTTCTTT.